A single sample gave rise to the 19 T cell receptor beta chains below, sequenced in a study of identical twins. Each CDR3 protein gets one entry after TCRdb re-called the 5' RACE reads with MiXCR. The sample records 310,000 or so distinct CDR3 sequences, approximately 8% being singletons. This sample was also put to use in a study of yellow fever vaccine responses in identical twins.

Material: memory (CD45RO+) T cells sorted from blood. All receptors come from a woman aged 18-29 years in good health.

The chain carries TRBV9 and TRBJ2-3; TRBD1 agrees at 10 bases. Germline V gives CDR1 SGDLS, CDR2 YYNGEE. Trimming took 3 bases from V and 4 from J; bases not matched to a gene: 5. The CDR3 consists of 15 residues. The CDR3 bases are TGTGCCAGCAGCGAGGGACAGGGGAGGGCAGATACGCAGTATTTT. Its protein product is CASSEGQGRADTQYF.

This clonotype has ten or more counts. The J gene is TRBJ1-2, the V gene TRBV28; 7 positions agree with TRBD1. From germline, CDR1 is MDHEN and CDR2 SYDVKM. With V trimmed by 5 bases and J by 3 bases, 3 bases remained unmatched. The CDR3 has 13 residues. CDR3 sequence reads: CASSPDRDYGYTF. The CDR3 DNA follows: TGTGCCAGCAGTCCCGACAGGGACTATGGCTACACCTTC.

The chain uses TRBV24-1 and TRBJ2-6; weak D call: TRBD1 (6 bases). The germline gives CDR1 KGHDR, CDR2 SFDVKD. V was shortened by 7 bases and J by 0 bases, with 6 bases between the two germline ends. This CDR3 contains 14 residues. The CDR3 DNA is TGTGCCACCAGGGACAGCTCTGGGGCCAACGTCCTGACTTTC. As protein: CATRDSSGANVLTF.

The rearrangement uses TRBV5-1 and TRBJ2-7, with D uncertain. The CDR3 is 15 amino acids. Per the germline V gene, CDR1 is SGHRS and CDR2 is YFSETQ. V was trimmed by 4 bases and J by 3 bases, leaving 17 bases between them. CDR3 residues: CASSPGPSPLYEQYV. DNA of the CDR3: TGCGCCAGCAGCCCCGGACCCAGCCCCCTCTACGAGCAGTACGTC.

The V gene is TRBV20-1, the J gene TRBJ2-3, with D tentatively TRBD2 (6 bases). This CDR3 is built from 17 residues. V was clipped by 3 bases and J by 3 bases, with 22 bases between them. Germline V gene data show CDR1 as DFQATT and CDR2 as SNEGSKA (reference sequence). The CDR3: CSARSGIARGGTDTQYF. The CDR3 DNA is TGCAGTGCTAGGTCGGGCATAGCGCGGGGTGGGACAGATACGCAGTATTTT.

In this sample, this clonotype turned up many times. The rearrangement joins TRBV6-1 to TRBJ1-1; D ambiguous. CDR3 length: 14 residues. CDR1 is MNHNS and CDR2 is SASEGT in the germline V gene. V lost 5 bases and J 3 bases, leaving 13 bases between the germline ends. The CDR3 sequence is CASSREGGYTEAFF. As DNA, the CDR3 is TGTGCCAGCAGTCGGGAGGGAGGGTACACTGAAGCTTTCTTT.

This clonotype was seen only a few times. The chain is built from TRBV7-6 and TRBJ1-4; D is possibly TRBD1 (5 bases). The V gene's germline CDR1 is SGHVS and CDR2 FNYEAQ. The CDR3 is 13 residues long. The V end lost 3 bases, the J end lost 6 bases, and 8 bases lay between the germline ends. This CDR3 is CASSLRQHEKLFF. CDR3 in DNA: TGTGCCAGCAGCTTGAGACAGCATGAAAAACTGTTTTTT. Full variable domain (rest looked up from reference TRBV7-6 and TRBJ1-4): GAGVSQSPRYKVTKRGQDVALRCDPISGHVSLYWYRQALGQGPEFLTYFNYEAQQDKSGLPNDRFSAERPEGSISTLTIQRTEQRDSAMYRCASSLRQHEKLFFGSGTQLSVL.

This chain joins TRBV11-2 and TRBJ2-7; 7 positions match TRBD2. The CDR3 totals 12 residues. J was trimmed by 9 bases and V by 5 bases; bases with no gene match: 7. CDR1 and CDR2 from the germline V gene are SGHAT and FQNNGV. The CDR3 sequence is CASSPPGLRQYF. Written as DNA, the CDR3 is TGTGCCAGCAGCCCACCGGGACTAAGGCAGTACTTC.

This chain links TRBV12-3 or TRBV12-4 with TRBJ2-7, with 8 bases that match TRBD2. The CDR3 is 15 amino acids. The V gene end was trimmed by 6 bases and the J gene end by 0 bases; junction bases not matched to a gene: 7. CDR3 sequence: CASSRGGGDSYEQYF. The CDR3 region has the DNA TGTGCCAGCAGCCGGGGGGGCGGGGACTCCTACGAGCAGTACTTC.

The table lists this clonotype with a few counts. The J gene is TRBJ2-1, the V gene TRBV5-5, with 12 bases lining up with TRBD2. The length of the CDR3 is 15 residues. Germline values: CDR1 SGHKS, CDR2 YYEKEE (reference sequence). V gave up 6 bases and J gave up 9 bases; unmatched junction bases: 10. The CDR3 DNA is TGTGCCAGCACCCCTGCGACTAGCGGGAGTGGTGAGCAGTTCTTC. As protein: CASTPATSGSGEQFF.

This clonotype came up many times. The chain couples TRBV4-1 to TRBJ1-3; D gene unclear. This CDR3 has 16 residues. Germline V gene sequence: CDR1 MGHRA, CDR2 YSYEKL. The V end lost 0 bases, the J end lost 2 bases, and 11 bases lay between the germline ends. In nucleotides, the CDR3 is TGCGCCAGCAGCCAAGATGGGAGGGCGCCTGGAAACACCATATATTTT. The encoded protein is CASSQDGRAPGNTIYF.

A word on this clonotype: The junction shows a germline mismatch at one end, possibly a read error. V is TRBV27 and J is TRBJ2-3; possible D gene TRBD1, 6 bases. The CDR3 spans 15 residues. Germline values: CDR1 MNHEY, CDR2 SMNVEV (reference sequence). The CDR3 sequence: CANSSGQLGPDTQYF. DNA of the CDR3: TGTGCCAACAGTTCCGGACAGTTGGGCCCAGATACGCAGTATTTT.

This clonotype was counted only a few times. The gene calls are TRBV18 and TRBJ2-3; 7 bases agree with TRBD2. Germline V gene lookup returns CDR1 KGHSH and CDR2 LQKENI. J gave up 0 bases and V 6 bases, and 6 bases lay outside the gene matches. This CDR3 has 15 amino acids. The CDR3, as DNA: TGTGCCAGCTCTACTAGCGTCGGTAGCACAGATACGCAGTATTTT. This codes for CASSTSVGSTDTQYF.

This clonotype was recorded many times. The V gene is TRBV5-1, the J gene TRBJ2-3; 14 positions agree with TRBD2. Germline values: CDR1 SGHRS, CDR2 YFSETQ. After removal of 3 bases from V and 13 bases from J, the junction contained 10 bases not matched to a gene. This CDR3 has 15 amino acids. This CDR3 reads CASSSGLAGVRVEYF. The CDR3 DNA sequence: TGCGCCAGCAGCTCGGGACTAGCGGGAGTCCGTGTTGAGTATTTT.

The DNA of the CDR3 is TGTGCCAGCAGCTGGGAAATAACAGGGGTTGGCACAGATACGCAGTATTTT. It yields the protein CASSWEITGVGTDTQYF. V usage is TRBV5-5 and J usage is TRBJ2-3, with TRBD1 matching 7 bases. The CDR3 loop spans 17 amino acids. Trimming took 3 bases from V and 1 from J; bases not matched to a gene: 11. Germline V gene lookup returns CDR1 SGHKS and CDR2 YYEKEE (reference sequence). The entire variable domain, with the rest obtained from reference TRBV5-5 and TRBJ2-3, is as follows: DAGVTQSPTHLIKTRGQQVTLRCSPISGHKSVSWYQQVLGQGPQFIFQYYEKEERGRGNFPDRFSARQFPNYSSELNVNALLLGDSALYLCASSWEITGVGTDTQYFGPGTRLTVL.

This rearrangement joins TRBV20-1 to TRBJ2-5, with 11 bases identical to TRBD1. The CDR3 consists of 15 residues. The junction had 12 bases not matched to a gene; V was cut back by 7 bases and J by 5 bases. The germline V gene encodes CDR1 DFQATT and CDR2 SNEGSKA (reference sequence). CDR3 nucleotides: TGCAGTGTTAGCCTAGGACAGGGGGCGAGGGAGACCCAGTACTTC. This translates into CSVSLGQGARETQYF.

This chain joins TRBV27 and TRBJ2-5; tentatively, D is TRBD1 (5 bases). The V and J ends lost 3 bases and 5 bases respectively, with 16 bases between them. CDR1 and CDR2 from the germline V gene are MNHEY and SMNVEV (reference sequence). The CDR3 consists of 15 residues. The CDR3 DNA reads TGTGCCAGCAGTTTTCTCAGGGATCGTTGGGAGACCCAGTACTTC. Amino acids: CASSFLRDRWETQYF.

The chain uses TRBV7-9 and TRBJ1-2; D unclear. Germline CDR1 is SEHNR and CDR2 is FQNEAQ (reference sequence). This CDR3 is 13 amino acids long. V was shortened by 5 bases and J by 7 bases, with 14 bases between the two germline ends. The CDR3 DNA reads as TGTGCCAGCAGCGCAGCGGACGGCTCTGGCTACACCTTC. It codes for CASSAADGSGYTF.

The chain couples TRBV2 to TRBJ1-5; D uncertain. Trimming removed 6 bases at V and 2 bases at J, with 11 bases between. Germline V gives CDR1 SNHLY, CDR2 FYNNEI. The CDR3 is made up of 14 amino acids. The CDR3 spells CASSTDGGNQPQHF. CDR3 sequence (DNA): TGTGCCAGCAGCACTGACGGGGGCAATCAGCCCCAGCATTTT.